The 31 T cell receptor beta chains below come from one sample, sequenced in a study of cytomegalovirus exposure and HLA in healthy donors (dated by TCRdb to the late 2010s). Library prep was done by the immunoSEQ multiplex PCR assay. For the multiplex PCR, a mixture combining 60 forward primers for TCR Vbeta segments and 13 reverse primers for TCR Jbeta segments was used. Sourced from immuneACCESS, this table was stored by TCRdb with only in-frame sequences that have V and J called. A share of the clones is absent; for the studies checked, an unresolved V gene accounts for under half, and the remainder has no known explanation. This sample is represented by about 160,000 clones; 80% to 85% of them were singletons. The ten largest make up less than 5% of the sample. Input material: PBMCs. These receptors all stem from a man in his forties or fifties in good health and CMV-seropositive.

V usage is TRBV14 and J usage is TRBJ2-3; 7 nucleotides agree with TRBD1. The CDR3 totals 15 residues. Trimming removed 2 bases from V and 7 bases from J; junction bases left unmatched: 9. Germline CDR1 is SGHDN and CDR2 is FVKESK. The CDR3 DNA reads TGTGCCAGCAGCCAAAATACAGGGGCGCGGAATACGCAGTATTTT. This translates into CASSQNTGARNTQYF.

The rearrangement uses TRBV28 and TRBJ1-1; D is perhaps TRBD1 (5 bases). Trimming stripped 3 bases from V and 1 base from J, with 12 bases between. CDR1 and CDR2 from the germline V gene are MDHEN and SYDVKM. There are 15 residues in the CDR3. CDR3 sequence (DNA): TGTGCCAGCAGTTTGGTGACCCAGGGGAACACTGAAGCTTTCTTT. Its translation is CASSLVTQGNTEAFF.

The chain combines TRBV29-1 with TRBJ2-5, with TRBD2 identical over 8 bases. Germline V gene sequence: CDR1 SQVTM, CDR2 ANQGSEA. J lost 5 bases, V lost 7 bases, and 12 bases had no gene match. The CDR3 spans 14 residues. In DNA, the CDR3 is TGCAGCGCCCCTGAGGGCGGGAGGTTGGAGACCCAGTACTTC. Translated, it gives CSAPEGGRLETQYF.

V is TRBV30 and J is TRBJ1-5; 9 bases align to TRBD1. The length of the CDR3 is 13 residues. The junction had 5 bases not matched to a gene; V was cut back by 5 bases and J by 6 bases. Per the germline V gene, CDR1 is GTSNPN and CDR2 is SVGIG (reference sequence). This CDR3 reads CAWQDRGSQPQHF. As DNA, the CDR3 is TGTGCCTGGCAAGACAGGGGGAGTCAGCCCCAGCATTTT.

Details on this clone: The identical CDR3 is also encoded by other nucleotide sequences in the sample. The CDR3 loop is CASSVWENYLGEQYF. The CDR3 DNA reads TGTGCCAGCAGCGTGTGGGAGAATTACCTCGGCGAGCAGTACTTC. The chain has TRBV9 and TRBJ2-7; D is possibly TRBD2 (5 bases). The ends were cut back, 2 bases at V and 6 bases at J, with 18 bases in the middle. Germline assignment: CDR1 SGDLS and CDR2 YYNGEE. The CDR3 spans 15 residues.

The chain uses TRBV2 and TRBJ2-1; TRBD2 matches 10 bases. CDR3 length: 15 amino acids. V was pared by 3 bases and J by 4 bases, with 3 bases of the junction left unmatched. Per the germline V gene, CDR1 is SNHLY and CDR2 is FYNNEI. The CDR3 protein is CASSEGSGGYNEQFF. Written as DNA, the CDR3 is TGTGCCAGCAGTGAGGGTAGCGGGGGGTACAATGAGCAGTTCTTC.

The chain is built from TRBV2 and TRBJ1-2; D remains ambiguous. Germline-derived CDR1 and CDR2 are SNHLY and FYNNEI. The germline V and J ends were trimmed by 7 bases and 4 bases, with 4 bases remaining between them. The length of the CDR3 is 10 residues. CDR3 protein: CASTLYGYTF. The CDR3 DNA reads TGTGCCAGCACTCTCTATGGCTACACCTTC.

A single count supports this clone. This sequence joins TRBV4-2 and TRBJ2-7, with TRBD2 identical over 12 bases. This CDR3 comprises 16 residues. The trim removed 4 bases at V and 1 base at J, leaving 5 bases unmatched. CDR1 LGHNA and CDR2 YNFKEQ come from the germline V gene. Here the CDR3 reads CASSRIGLAGSYEQYF. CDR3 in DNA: TGTGCCAGCAGCCGAATCGGACTAGCGGGGTCCTACGAGCAGTACTTC.

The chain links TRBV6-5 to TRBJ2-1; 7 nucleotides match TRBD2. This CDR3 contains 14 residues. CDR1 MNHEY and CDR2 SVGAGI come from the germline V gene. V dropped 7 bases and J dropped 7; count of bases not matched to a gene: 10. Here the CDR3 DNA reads TGTGCCAGCATAGACAGATTGCGGGGGAATGAGCAGTTCTTC. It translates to CASIDRLRGNEQFF.

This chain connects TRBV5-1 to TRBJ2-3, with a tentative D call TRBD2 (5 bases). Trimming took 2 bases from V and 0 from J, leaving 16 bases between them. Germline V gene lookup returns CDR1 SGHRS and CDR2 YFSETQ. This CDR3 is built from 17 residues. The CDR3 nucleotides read TGCGCCAGCAGCTTTGGTAGCGCAACCGTTAGCACAGATACGCAGTATTTT. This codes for CASSFGSATVSTDTQYF.

DNA for the CDR3: TGTGCCAGTAGCCTAGCCGGGACTAGCGGACTCAATGAGCAGTTCTTC. It is translated as CASSLAGTSGLNEQFF. V usage is TRBV19 and J usage is TRBJ2-1, with 11 bases fitting TRBD2. Germline CDR1 reads LNHDA; CDR2 reads SQIVND (reference sequence). There are 16 residues in the CDR3. The trim removed 6 bases at V and 6 bases at J, leaving 10 bases unmatched.

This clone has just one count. The CDR3 nucleotides read TGTGCCAGCAGCTCCCACCGGGGCGAGCAGTACTTC. This gives the protein CASSSHRGEQYF. The rearrangement joins TRBV7-6 to TRBJ2-7; D perhaps matches TRBD2 (5 bases). CDR3 length: 12 amino acids. CDR1 SGHVS and CDR2 FNYEAQ come from the germline V gene. V was cut by 4 bases and J by 6 bases, with 10 bases left in between.

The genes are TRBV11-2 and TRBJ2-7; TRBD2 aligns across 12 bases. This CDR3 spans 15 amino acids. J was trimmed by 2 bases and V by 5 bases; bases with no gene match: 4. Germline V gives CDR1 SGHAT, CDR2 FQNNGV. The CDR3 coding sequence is TGTGCCAGCAGCCTGACTAGCGGGGGAGCCTACGAGCAGTACTTC. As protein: CASSLTSGGAYEQYF.

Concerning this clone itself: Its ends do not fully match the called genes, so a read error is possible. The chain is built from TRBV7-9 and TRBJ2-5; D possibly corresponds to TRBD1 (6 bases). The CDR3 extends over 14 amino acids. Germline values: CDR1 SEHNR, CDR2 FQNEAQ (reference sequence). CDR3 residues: CSSSLRTEQETQYF. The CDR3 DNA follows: TGTTCCAGCAGCTTAAGGACAGAACAAGAGACCCAGTACTTC.

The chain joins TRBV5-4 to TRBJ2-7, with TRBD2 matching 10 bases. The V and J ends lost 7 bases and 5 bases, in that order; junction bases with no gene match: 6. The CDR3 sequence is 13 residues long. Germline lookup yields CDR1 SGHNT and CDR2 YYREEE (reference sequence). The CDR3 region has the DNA TGTGCCAGCTTCAAAGCGGGGGGGCACGAGCAGTACTTC. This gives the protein CASFKAGGHEQYF.

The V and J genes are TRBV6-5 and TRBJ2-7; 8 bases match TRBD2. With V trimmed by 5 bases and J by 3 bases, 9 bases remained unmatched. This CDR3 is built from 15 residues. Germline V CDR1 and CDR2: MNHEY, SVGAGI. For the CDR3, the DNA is TGTGCCAGCAGTCCAGCCGGACTAGCCGGCTACGAGCAGTACTTC. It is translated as CASSPAGLAGYEQYF.

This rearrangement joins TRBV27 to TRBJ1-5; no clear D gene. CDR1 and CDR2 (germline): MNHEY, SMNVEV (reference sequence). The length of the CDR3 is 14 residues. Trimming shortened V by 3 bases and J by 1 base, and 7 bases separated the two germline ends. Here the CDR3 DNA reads TGTGCCAGCAGTTTTAGTCCAAGCAATCAGCCCCAGCATTTT. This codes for CASSFSPSNQPQHF.

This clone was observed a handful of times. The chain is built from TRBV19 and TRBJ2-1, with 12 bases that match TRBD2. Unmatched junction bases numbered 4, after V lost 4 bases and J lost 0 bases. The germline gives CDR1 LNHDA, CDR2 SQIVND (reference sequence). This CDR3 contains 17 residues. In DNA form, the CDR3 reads TGTGCCAGTAGTAGCGTGGGACTAGCGGGCTCCTACAATGAGCAGTTCTTC. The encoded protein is CASSSVGLAGSYNEQFF. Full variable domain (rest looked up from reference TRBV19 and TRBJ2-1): DGGITQSPKYLFRKEGQNVTLSCEQNLNHDAMYWYRQDPGQGLRLIYYSQIVNDFQKGDIAEGYSVSREKKESFPLTVTSAQKNPTAFYLCASSSVGLAGSYNEQFFGPGTRLTVL.

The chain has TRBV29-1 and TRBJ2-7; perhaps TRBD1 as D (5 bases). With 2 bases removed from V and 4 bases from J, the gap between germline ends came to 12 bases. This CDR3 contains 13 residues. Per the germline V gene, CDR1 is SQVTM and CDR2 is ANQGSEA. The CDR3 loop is CSVELGRGYEQYF. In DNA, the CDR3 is TGCAGCGTTGAACTGGGTAGGGGATACGAGCAGTACTTC.

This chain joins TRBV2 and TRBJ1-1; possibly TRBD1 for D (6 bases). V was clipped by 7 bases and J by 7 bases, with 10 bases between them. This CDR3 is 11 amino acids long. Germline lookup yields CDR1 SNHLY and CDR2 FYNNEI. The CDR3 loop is CASKGVVEAFF. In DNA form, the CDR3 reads TGTGCCAGCAAGGGGGTTGTTGAAGCTTTCTTT.

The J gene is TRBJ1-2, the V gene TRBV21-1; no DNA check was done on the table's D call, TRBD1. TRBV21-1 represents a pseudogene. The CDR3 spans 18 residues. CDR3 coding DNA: TGTGCCAGCAGCAAAATTCAGCCAGGGGGCGCGAGGAACGACGGCTACACCTTC. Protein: CASSKIQPGGARNDGYTF.

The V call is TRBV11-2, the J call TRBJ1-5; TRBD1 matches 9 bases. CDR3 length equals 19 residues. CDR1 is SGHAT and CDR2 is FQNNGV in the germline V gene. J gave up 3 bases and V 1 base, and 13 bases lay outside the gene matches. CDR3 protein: CASSLAPPGQGSLNQPQHF. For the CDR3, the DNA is TGTGCCAGCAGCTTAGCCCCACCAGGACAGGGGAGTCTCAATCAGCCCCAGCATTTT.

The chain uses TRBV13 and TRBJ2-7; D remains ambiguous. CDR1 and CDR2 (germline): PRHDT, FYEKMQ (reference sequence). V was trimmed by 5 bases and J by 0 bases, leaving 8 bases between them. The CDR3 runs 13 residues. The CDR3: CASSRRISYEQYF. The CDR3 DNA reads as TGTGCCAGCAGCCGTCGTATCTCCTACGAGCAGTACTTC.

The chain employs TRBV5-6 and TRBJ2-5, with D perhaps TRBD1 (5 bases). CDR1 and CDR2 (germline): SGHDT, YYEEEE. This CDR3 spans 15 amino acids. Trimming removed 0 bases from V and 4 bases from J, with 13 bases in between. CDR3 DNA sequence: TGTGCCAGCAGCTTGGCTTGGGTCAGGGCAGAGACCCAGTACTTC. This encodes CASSLAWVRAETQYF. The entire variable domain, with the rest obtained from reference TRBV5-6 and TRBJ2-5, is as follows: DAGVTQSPTHLIKTRGQQVTLRCSPKSGHDTVSWYQQALGQGPQFIFQYYEEEERQRGNFPDRFSGHQFPNYSSELNVNALLLGDSALYLCASSLAWVRAETQYFGPGTRLLVL.

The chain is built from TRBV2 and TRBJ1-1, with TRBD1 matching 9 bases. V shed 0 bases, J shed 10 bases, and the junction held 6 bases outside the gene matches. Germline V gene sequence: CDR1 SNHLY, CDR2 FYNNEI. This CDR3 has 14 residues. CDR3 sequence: CASSEATGTGLAFF. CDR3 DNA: TGTGCCAGCAGTGAAGCAACCGGGACAGGGCTAGCTTTCTTT.

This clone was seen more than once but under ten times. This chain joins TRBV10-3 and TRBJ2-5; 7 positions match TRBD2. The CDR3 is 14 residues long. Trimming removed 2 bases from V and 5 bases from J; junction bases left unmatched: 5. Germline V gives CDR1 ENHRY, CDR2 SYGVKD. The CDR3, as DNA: TGTGCCATCAGTGAGGCCGGGGGGATGGAGACCCAGTACTTC. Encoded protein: CAISEAGGMETQYF.

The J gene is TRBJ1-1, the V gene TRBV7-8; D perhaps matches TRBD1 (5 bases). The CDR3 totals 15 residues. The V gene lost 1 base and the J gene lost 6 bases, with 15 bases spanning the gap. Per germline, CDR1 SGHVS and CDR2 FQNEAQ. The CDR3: CASSLGAGSGAEAFF. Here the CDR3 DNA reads TGTGCCAGCAGCTTAGGAGCAGGGTCGGGGGCTGAAGCTTTCTTT.

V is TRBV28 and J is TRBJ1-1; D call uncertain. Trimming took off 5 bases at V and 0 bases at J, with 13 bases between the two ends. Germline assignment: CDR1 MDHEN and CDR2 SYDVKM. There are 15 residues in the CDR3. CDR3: CASSPPLRLNTEAFF. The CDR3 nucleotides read TGTGCCAGCAGTCCTCCGCTGAGGCTGAACACTGAAGCTTTCTTT. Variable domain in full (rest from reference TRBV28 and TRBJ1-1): DVKVTQSSRYLVKRTGEKVFLECVQDMDHENMFWYRQDPGLGLRLIYFSYDVKMKEKGDIPEGYSVSREKKERFSLILESASTNQTSMYLCASSPPLRLNTEAFFGQGTRLTVV.

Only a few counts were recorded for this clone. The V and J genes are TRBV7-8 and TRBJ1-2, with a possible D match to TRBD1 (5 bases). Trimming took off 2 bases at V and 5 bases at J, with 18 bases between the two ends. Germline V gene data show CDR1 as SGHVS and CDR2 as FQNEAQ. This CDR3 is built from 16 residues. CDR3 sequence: CASSLFTGTAGYGYTF. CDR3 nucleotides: TGTGCCAGCAGCTTATTCACAGGAACCGCTGGGTATGGCTACACCTTC.

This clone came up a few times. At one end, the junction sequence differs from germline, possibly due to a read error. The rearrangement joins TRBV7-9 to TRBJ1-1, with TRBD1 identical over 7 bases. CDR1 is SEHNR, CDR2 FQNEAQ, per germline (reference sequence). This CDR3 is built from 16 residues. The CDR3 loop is CSSSLGTGERNTEAFF. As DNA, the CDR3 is TGTTCCAGCAGCTTAGGAACAGGGGAGAGGAACACTGAAGCTTTCTTT.

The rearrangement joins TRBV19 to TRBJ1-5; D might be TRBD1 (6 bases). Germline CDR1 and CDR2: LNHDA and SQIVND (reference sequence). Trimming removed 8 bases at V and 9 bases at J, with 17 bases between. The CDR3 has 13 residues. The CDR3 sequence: CASQTGTPAPQHF. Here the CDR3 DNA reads TGTGCCAGTCAAACCGGGACACCGGCGCCCCAGCATTTT.